This TCR beta chain emerged from a study of T cell responses to AZD1222 COVID-19 vaccine. The protocol was immunoSEQ multiplex PCR, while the TCRdb copy is restricted to in-frame clones and leaves out a portion. The sample has 150,000 or so clones, about 90% seen once. Points from the study as a whole: Donor demographics were predominantly white British with a female majority; clonal diversity may be underestimated.

In the case of this clone: Its antigen is not known.

Germline CDR1 KGHSH, CDR2 LQKENI. This CDR3 is built from 15 residues. V shed 0 bases and J 3 bases; nucleotides not matched to a gene: 4. The clonotype comes from an adult in good health. This rearrangement joins TRBV18 to TRBJ2-5; 7 nucleotides align to TRBD2. The material sequenced was peripheral blood, taken on day 0 of AZD1222 vaccination. The CDR3 sequence: CASSPPNLAEETQYF. CDR3 nucleotide sequence: TGTGCCAGCTCACCACCGAATCTAGCGGAAGAGACCCAGTACTTC.